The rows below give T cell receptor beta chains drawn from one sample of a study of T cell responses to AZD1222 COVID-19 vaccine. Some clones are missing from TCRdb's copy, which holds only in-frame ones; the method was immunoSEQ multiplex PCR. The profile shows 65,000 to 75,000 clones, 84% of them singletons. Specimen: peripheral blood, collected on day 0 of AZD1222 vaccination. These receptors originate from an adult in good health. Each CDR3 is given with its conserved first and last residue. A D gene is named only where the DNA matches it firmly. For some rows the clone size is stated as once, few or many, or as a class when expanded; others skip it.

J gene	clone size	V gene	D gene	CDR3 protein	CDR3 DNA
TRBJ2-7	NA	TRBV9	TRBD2	CASSALQGGSYEQYF	TGTGCCAGCAGCGCCCTCCAGGGCGGGAGCTACGAGCAGTACTTC
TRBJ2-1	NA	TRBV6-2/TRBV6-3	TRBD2	CASSYSASGRYEQFF	TGTGCCAGCAGTTACTCGGCTAGCGGGAGGTATGAGCAGTTCTTC
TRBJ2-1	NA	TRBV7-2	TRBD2	CASSLRGTSGGVNNEQFF	TGTGCCAGCAGCTTACGAGGGACTAGCGGGGGGGTTAACAATGAGCAGTTCTTC
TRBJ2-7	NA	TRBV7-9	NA	CASSEQPIGYEQYF	TGTGCCAGCAGCGAACAGCCCATTGGGTACGAGCAGTACTTC
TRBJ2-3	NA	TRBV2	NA	CASSEKFFMADTQYF	TGTGCCAGCAGTGAAAAGTTTTTCATGGCAGATACGCAGTATTTT
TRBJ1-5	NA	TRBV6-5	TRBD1	CASSYLTGFRNQPQHF	TGTGCCAGCAGTTACCTGACAGGGTTTCGCAATCAGCCCCAGCATTTT
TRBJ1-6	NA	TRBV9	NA	CASSVEWNSPLHF	TGTGCCAGCAGCGTCGAGTGGAATTCACCCCTCCACTTT
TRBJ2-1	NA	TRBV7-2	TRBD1	CASSLEGQGPYNEQFF	TGTGCCAGCAGCTTAGAGGGACAGGGACCCTACAATGAGCAGTTCTTC
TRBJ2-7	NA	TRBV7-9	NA	CASSLRASNFYEQYF	TGTGCCAGCAGCCTCCGGGCCTCAAACTTCTACGAGCAGTACTTC
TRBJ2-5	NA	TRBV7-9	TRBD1	CASSPSTGIRETQYF	TGTGCCAGCAGCCCTTCGACAGGGATTCGGGAGACCCAGTACTTC
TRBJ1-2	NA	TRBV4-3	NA	CASSQDYAGSRVGYTF	TGCGCCAGCAGCCAAGATTACGCCGGGTCTCGGGTCGGCTACACCTTC
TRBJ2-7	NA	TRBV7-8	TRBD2	CASSPGGGPYEQYF	TGTGCCAGCAGCCCCGGGGGGGGACCCTACGAGCAGTACTTC
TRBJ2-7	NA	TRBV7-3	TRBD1	CASSPGQGAVEQYF	TGTGCCAGCAGCCCCGGACAGGGGGCTGTGGAGCAGTACTTC
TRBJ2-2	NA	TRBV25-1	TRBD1	CASTRTGVTGELFF	TGTGCCAGCACCAGGACAGGGGTCACCGGGGAGCTGTTTTTT
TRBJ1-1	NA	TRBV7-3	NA	CASSLAPMNTEAFF	TGTGCCAGCAGCTTAGCACCCATGAACACTGAAGCTTTCTTT
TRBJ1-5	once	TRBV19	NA	CASSIMHGNQPQHF	TGTGCCAGTAGTATAATGCACGGCAATCAGCCCCAGCATTTT
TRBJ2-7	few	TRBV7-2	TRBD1	CASSEGGTGVYEQYF	TGTGCCAGCAGCGAAGGGGGGACAGGGGTCTACGAGCAGTACTTC
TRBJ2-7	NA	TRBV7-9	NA	CASTGTYEQYF	TGTGCCAGCACCGGGACCTACGAGCAGTACTTC
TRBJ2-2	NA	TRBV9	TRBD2	CASSVVDGGSMVWGNTGELFF	TGTGCCAGCAGCGTAGTTGATGGCGGGAGTATGGTTTGGGGGAACACCGGGGAGCTGTTTTTT
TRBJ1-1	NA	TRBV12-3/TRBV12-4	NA	CASSWDTEAFF	TGTGCCAGCAGTTGGGACACTGAAGCTTTCTTT
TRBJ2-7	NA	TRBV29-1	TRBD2	CSVEDTSGGAANEQYF	TGCAGCGTTGAAGATACTAGCGGGGGCGCCGCCAACGAGCAGTACTTC
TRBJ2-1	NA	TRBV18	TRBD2	CASSPPGTSGRDGEQFF	TGTGCCAGCTCACCACCCGGGACTAGCGGGAGAGATGGTGAGCAGTTCTTC
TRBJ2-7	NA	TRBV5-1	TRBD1	CASSPGATGLAYEQYF	TGCGCCAGCAGCCCGGGTGCGACAGGGCTGGCATACGAGCAGTACTTC
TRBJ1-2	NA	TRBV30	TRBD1	CACTPTMTGTGYTF	TGTGCCTGTACACCAACGATGACAGGGACCGGCTACACCTTC
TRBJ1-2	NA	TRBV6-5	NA	CASTVDINYGYTF	TGTGCCAGCACCGTGGACATCAACTATGGCTACACCTTC
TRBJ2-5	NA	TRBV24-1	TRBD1	CATSDPGQDQETQYF	TGTGCCACCAGTGATCCGGGACAGGACCAAGAGACCCAGTACTTC
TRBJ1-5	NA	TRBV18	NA	CASSRDWQSSNQPQHF	TGTGCCAGCTCTCGGGATTGGCAGAGCAGCAATCAGCCCCAGCATTTT
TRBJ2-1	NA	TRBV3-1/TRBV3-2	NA	CASSPGAIRFNEQFF	TGTGCCAGCAGCCCGGGGGCGATTCGGTTCAATGAGCAGTTCTTC
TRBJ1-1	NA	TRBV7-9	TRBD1	CASSIRDRGLGGAEAFF	TGTGCCAGCAGCATCCGGGACAGGGGACTTGGAGGAGCTGAAGCTTTCTTT
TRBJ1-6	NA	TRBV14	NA	CASSPIKQGWNSPLHF	TGTGCCAGCAGCCCTATAAAACAGGGATGGAATTCACCCCTCCACTTT
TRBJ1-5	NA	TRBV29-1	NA	CSVAETNNQPQHF	TGCAGCGTTGCCGAGACCAACAATCAGCCCCAGCATTTT
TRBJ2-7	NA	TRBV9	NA	CASSVATGEQYF	TGTGCCAGCAGCGTAGCTACGGGGGAGCAGTACTTC
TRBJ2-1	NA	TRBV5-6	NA	CASSLPVGLEQFF	TGTGCCAGCAGCCTTCCTGTCGGGTTGGAGCAGTTCTTC
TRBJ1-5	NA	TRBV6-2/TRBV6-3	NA	CASSYVGNQPQHF	TGTGCCAGCAGTTACGTGGGGAATCAGCCCCAGCATTTT
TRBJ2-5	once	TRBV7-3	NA	CASSFQETQYF	TGTGCCAGCAGCTTCCAAGAGACCCAGTACTTC
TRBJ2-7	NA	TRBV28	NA	CASSLGSPRWQYF	TGTGCCAGCAGTTTAGGCTCACCCCGCTGGCAGTACTTC
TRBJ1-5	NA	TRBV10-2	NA	CASSGQSNQPQHF	TGCGCCAGCAGCGGACAGAGCAATCAGCCCCAGCATTTT
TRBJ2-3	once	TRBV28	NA	CASSFVAIPQYF	TGTGCCAGCAGTTTTGTCGCTATCCCGCAGTATTTT
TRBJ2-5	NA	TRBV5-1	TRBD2	CASSTGSGRETQYF	TGCGCCAGCAGCACCGGTAGCGGGAGGGAGACCCAGTACTTC
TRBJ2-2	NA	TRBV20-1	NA	CSASQNTGELFF	TGCAGTGCTAGTCAGAACACCGGGGAGCTGTTTTTT
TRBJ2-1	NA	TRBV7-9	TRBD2	CASSFSVERELQFF	TGTGCCAGCAGCTTTAGTGTCGAGCGGGAGCTTCAGTTCTTC
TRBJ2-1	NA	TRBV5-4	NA	CASSPQGGSLYNEQFF	TGTGCCAGCAGCCCTCAGGGCGGGTCCCTCTACAATGAGCAGTTCTTC
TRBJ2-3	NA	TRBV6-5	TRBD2	CASSPTSGSTDTQYF	TGTGCCAGCAGTCCGACTAGCGGTAGCACAGATACGCAGTATTTT
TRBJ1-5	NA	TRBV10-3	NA	CAISRDAGNQPQHF	TGTGCCATCAGTCGGGATGCGGGCAATCAGCCCCAGCATTTT
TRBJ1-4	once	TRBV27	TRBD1	CASSSGQGIEKLFF	TGTGCCAGCAGTTCGGGACAGGGGATCGAAAAACTGTTTTTT
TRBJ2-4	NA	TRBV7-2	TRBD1	CASSLGDRVSAKNIQYF	TGTGCCAGCAGCTTAGGGGACAGGGTTTCGGCCAAAAACATTCAGTACTTC
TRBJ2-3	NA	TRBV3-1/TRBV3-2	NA	CASSLRGLGLDTQYF	TGTGCCAGCAGCCTACGCGGTCTAGGCTTGGATACGCAGTATTTT